This T cell receptor beta chain comes out of a study of graft-versus-host responses after intestinal transplantation. The wider study: After anti-thymocyte globulin induction, recipients took tacrolimus and steroids for around 3 years.

Study results and limitations: In patients with graft-donor T cell macrochimerism, allograft graft-versus-host to host-versus-graft clonal ratios were high.

The protocol was immunoSEQ multiplex PCR, while the TCRdb copy is restricted to in-frame clones and leaves out a portion. The table includes 85,000 to 100,000 clones, 85% to 95% detected once. To note about this clone: What it recognizes is unknown.

The sample here was unstimulated CD4+ T cells sorted from spleen or lymph node cells, taken before transplant. This sequence was found in a human donor who was the organ donor for an intestinal transplant.

CDR3 amino acids: CSVQGGEDTQYF. The CDR3 DNA reads TGCAGCGTTCAAGGGGGCGAAGATACGCAGTATTTT. The chain combines TRBV29-1 with TRBJ2-3, with 7 bases fitting TRBD1. Germline V gene sequence: CDR1 SQVTM, CDR2 ANQGSEA. V trimming: 5 bases; J trimming: 5 bases; junction bases outside the gene matches: 4. This CDR3 spans 12 amino acids.